A selection of T cell receptor beta chains follows, all from one sample in a study of lymphopenia after photon versus proton radiotherapy. Sequenced by immunoSEQ multiplex PCR; TCRdb stores in-frame clones only, minus some. The data hold around 50,000 clones, with about four fifths observed a single time. This material consisted of peripheral blood, taken from a patient treated with proton-based radiotherapy. The receptors derive from a man between 60 and 75 years old with pancreatic cancer. Each CDR3 is given with its conserved first and last residue. Fields, in order: clone size, J gene, D gene, V gene, CDR3 protein. The D gene is left open where the match is weak. The size of a clone is reported for some rows only, either as once, few or many, or as a class for expanded clones.

few TRBJ2-3 TRBD2 TRBV28 CASSFREGATDTQYF
. TRBJ2-7 . TRBV5-8 CASSSGRIYEQYF
. TRBJ2-7 TRBD1 TRBV28 CASSPPGQGKLEQYF
. TRBJ2-5 TRBD2 TRBV6-6 CASSYSGGRGETQYF
. TRBJ2-1 . TRBV11-3 CASSLRSYNEQFF
. TRBJ1-1 . TRBV6-6 CASSQRAQTNTEAFF
. TRBJ2-7 . TRBV7-2 CASSTGGAGQAYEQYF
. TRBJ2-1 TRBD2 TRBV9 CASSVGTSGNPSEQFF
. TRBJ2-2 . TRBV4-1 CASRSLGDGGGELFF
. TRBJ2-2 TRBD2 TRBV5-1 CASSFGTSVFNGELFF
. TRBJ2-7 . TRBV25-1 CASSATGKYEQYF
. TRBJ2-7 . TRBV7-6 CASSLDSFPSYEQYF